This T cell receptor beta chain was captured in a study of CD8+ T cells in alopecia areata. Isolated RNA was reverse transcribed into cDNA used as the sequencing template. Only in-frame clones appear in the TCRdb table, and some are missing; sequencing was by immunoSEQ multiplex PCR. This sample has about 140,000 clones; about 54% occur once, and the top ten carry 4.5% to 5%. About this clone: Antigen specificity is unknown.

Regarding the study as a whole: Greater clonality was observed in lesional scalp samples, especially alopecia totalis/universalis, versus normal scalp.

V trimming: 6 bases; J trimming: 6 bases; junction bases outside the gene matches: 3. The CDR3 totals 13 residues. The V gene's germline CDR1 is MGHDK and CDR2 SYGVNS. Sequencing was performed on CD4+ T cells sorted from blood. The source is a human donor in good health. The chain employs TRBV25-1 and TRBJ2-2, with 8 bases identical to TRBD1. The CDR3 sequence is CASRDRVAGELFF. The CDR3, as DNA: TGTGCCAGCAGGGACAGGGTCGCCGGGGAGCTGTTTTTT.